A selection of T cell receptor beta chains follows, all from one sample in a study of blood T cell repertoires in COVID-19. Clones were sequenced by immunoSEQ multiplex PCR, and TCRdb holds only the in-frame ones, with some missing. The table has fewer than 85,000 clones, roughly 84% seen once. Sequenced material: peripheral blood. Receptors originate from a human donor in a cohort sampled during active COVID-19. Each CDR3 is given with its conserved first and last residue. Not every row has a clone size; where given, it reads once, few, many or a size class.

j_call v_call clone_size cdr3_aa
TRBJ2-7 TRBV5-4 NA CASSRQVVDEQYF
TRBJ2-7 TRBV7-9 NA CASSEERGPGGLYEQYF
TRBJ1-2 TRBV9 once CASSPGGGNYGYTF
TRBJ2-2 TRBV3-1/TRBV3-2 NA CASRTGQANTGELFF
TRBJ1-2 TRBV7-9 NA CASSSEAHGGYTF
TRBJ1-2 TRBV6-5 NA CASSYQGTYGYTF
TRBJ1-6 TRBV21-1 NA CASSKEWQKISPLHF
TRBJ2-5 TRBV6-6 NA CASSLRAGAQETQYF
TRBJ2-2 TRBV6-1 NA CASSALRYGQGAVRGELFF
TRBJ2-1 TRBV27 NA CASSVLAGPPNEQFF
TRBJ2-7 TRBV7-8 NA CASSLGSTEQYF
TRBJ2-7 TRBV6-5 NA CASSYGQGSEQYF
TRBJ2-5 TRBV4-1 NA CASSQDVSGAETQYF
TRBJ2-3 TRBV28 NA CASSHRGQIADTQYF
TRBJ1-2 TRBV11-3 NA CASSLMAGGNYGYTF
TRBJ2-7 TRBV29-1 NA CSARIGQGLDEQYF
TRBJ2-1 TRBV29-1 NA CSVRRDRAYNEQFF
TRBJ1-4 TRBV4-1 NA CASSLVPGSTNEKLFF
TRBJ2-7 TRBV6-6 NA CASSRDLTYEQYF
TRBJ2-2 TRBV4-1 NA CASSPEGGPGELFF
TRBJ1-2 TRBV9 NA CASSSRDRVYGGYTF
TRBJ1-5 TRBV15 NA CATSRDRYGNQPQHF
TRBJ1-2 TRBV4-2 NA CASSPTGTGTGYTF
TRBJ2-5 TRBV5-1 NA CASSLTGPKETQYF
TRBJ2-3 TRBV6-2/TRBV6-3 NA CASSYLQITDTQYF
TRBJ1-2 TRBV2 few CASRAGTGNGYTF
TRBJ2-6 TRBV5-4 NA CASSSSGQAHSGANVLTF
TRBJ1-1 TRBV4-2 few CASSLMGGAIGTEAFF
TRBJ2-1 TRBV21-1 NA CASSKAGGYNEQFF
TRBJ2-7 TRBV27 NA CASSIAPILAYEQYF
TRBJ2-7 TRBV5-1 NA CASSRQGSYEQYF
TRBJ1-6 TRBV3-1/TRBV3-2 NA CASSQQGSGSSPLHF
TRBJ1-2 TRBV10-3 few CAISGQGDYGYTF
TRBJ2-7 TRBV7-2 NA CASSGGGYEQYF
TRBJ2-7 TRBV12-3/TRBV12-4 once CASSPSVSYEQYF
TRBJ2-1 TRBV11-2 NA CASSLFRTSSSYNEQFF
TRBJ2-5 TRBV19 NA CASSTQTGSETQYF
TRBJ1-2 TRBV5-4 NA CASSLGQGGGYGYTF
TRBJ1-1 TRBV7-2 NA CASSFYPGLSNTEAFF
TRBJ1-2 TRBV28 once CASSRGYYGYTF